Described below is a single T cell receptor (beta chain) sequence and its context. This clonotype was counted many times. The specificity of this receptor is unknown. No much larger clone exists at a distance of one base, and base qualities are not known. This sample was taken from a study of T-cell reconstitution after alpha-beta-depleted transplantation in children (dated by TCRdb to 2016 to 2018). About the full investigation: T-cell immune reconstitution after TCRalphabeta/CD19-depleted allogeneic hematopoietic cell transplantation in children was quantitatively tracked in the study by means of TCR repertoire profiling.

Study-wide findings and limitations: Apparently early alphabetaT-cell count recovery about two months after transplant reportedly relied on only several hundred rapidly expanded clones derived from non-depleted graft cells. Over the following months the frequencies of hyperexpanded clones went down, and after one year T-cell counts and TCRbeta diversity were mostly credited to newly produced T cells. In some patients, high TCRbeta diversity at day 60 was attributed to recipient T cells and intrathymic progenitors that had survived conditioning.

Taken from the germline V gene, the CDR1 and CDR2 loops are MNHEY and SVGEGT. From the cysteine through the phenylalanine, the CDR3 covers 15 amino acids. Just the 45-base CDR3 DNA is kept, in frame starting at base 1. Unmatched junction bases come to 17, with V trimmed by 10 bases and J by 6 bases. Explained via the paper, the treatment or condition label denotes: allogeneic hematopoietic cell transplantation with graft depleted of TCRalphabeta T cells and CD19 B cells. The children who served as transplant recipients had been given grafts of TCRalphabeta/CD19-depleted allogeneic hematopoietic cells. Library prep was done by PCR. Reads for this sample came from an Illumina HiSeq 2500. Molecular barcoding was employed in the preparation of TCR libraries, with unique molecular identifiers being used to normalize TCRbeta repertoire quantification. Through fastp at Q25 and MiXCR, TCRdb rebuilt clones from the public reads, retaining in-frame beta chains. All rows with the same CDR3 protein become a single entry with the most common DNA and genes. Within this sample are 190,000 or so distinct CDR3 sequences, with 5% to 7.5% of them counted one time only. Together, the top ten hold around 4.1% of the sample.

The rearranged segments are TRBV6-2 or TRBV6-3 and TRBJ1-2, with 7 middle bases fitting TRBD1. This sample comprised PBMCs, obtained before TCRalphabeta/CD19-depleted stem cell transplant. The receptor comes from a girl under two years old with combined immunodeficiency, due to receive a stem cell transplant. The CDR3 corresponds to CATTLMGTARDGYTF. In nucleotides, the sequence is TGTGCCACCACCCTAATGGGGACAGCCCGTGATGGCTACACCTTC.